A single sample is the source of the 32 T cell receptor beta chains below, sequenced in a study of blood T cell repertoires in COVID-19. Measured with immunoSEQ multiplex PCR; TCRdb has only the in-frame clones, and not every one. The table lists about 34,000 clones, roughly three quarters of them singletons, with roughly 17% in the top ten. Sequencing was performed on peripheral blood. These receptors all stem from a human donor in a cohort sampled during active COVID-19.

J is TRBJ1-6 and V is TRBV11-2; no reliable D call. The CDR3 loop spans 13 amino acids. Germline V gene sequence: CDR1 SGHAT, CDR2 FQNNGV. V lost 6 bases to trimming and J lost 10 bases, with 13 bases between them. DNA of the CDR3: TGTGCCAGCAGACGGGATTTTACCTCACCCCTCCACTTT. It is translated as CASRRDFTSPLHF.

The V gene is TRBV7-9, the J gene TRBJ1-1; 7 nucleotides align to TRBD1. CDR3 length: 14 amino acids. J gave up 8 bases and V 1 base, and 7 bases lay outside the gene matches. Germline lookup yields CDR1 SEHNR and CDR2 FQNEAQ (reference sequence). CDR3 protein: CASSLGGTVPEAFF. The CDR3, as DNA: TGTGCCAGCAGCTTAGGAGGGACAGTTCCAGAAGCTTTCTTT.

The rearrangement links TRBV12-5 to TRBJ1-2; D might be TRBD1 (6 bases). This CDR3 has 13 residues. Germline CDR1 is LGHNT and CDR2 is FRNRAP. V was clipped by 2 bases and J by 6 bases, with 10 bases between them. This chain's CDR3 is CASGLSHRDGYTF. The CDR3 DNA is TGTGCTAGTGGTTTGAGCCACAGGGATGGCTACACCTTC.

This clone has only one observation. V and J are TRBV2 and TRBJ1-6, with TRBD1 matching 7 bases. CDR3 length: 19 amino acids. Germline loops: CDR1 SNHLY, CDR2 FYNNEI. With 5 bases clipped from V and 9 bases from J, the junction kept 22 bases outside the gene matches. CDR3 nucleotide sequence: TGTGCCAGCAGTTTTACCCAAGCCCGTACTACAGGGGTTGGTTCACCCCTCCACTTT. This gives the protein CASSFTQARTTGVGSPLHF.

This clone came up once. V usage is TRBV5-1 and J usage is TRBJ1-1; no firm D call. Germline lookup yields CDR1 SGHRS and CDR2 YFSETQ. This CDR3 contains 13 residues. Trimming left V 1 base short and J 5 bases short, with 9 bases between. The chain's CDR3 is CASSLSRETEAFF. The CDR3 DNA sequence: TGCGCCAGCAGCTTGAGTCGGGAGACTGAAGCTTTCTTT.

This clone was detected only a few times. The V and J genes are TRBV27 and TRBJ2-1; 8 bases fit TRBD2. Germline CDR1 reads MNHEY; CDR2 reads SMNVEV (reference sequence). This CDR3 has 14 residues. Trimming at V came to 8 bases and at J to 2 bases, leaving 5 bases not matched to a gene. CDR3 sequence (DNA): TGTGCCAGCTTCCGGGGGGGAACCTACAATGAGCAGTTCTTC. Translated, it gives CASFRGGTYNEQFF.

The chain couples TRBV9 to TRBJ1-4; 7 positions agree with TRBD1. The CDR3 is made up of 15 amino acids. V gave up 4 bases and J gave up 3 bases; unmatched junction bases: 6. Germline V CDR1 and CDR2: SGDLS, YYNGEE. CDR3 DNA sequence: TGTGCCAGCAGCACAAGACAGGGCTCTAATGAAAAACTGTTTTTT. It codes for CASSTRQGSNEKLFF.

The chain employs TRBV27 and TRBJ2-1; tentative D call: TRBD1 (5 bases). V lost 7 bases and J 6 bases, leaving 22 bases between the germline ends. The CDR3 consists of 16 residues. The germline V gene has CDR1 MNHEY and CDR2 SMNVEV (reference sequence). The CDR3 bases are TGTGCCAGCAAGGGGCGTGGCCCGAGAGATTTCAATGAGCAGTTCTTC. It yields the protein CASKGRGPRDFNEQFF.

The V call is TRBV10-2, the J call TRBJ1-1; 8 bases fit TRBD1. Germline CDR1 and CDR2: WSHSY and SAAADI. The CDR3 spans 15 residues. V lost 8 bases and J lost 0; bases outside the gene matches: 8. In DNA form, the CDR3 reads TGCGCCAGCTGTGCAATGACAGGGGTGAACACTGAAGCTTTCTTT. It specifies CASCAMTGVNTEAFF.

The rearrangement links TRBV7-9 to TRBJ2-1, with unresolved D. The CDR3 is 14 residues long. The germline V gene has CDR1 SEHNR and CDR2 FQNEAQ (reference sequence). The V end was cut by 4 bases, the J end by 8 bases, with 15 bases between. The CDR3 nucleotides are TGTGCCAGCAGCTACTTCCCATCCGGTTATGAGCAGTTCTTC. Protein: CASSYFPSGYEQFF.

V usage is TRBV9 and J usage is TRBJ2-2; perhaps TRBD1 as D (5 bases). There are 15 residues in the CDR3. The ends were cut back, 4 bases at V and 0 bases at J, with 10 bases in the middle. From germline, CDR1 is SGDLS and CDR2 YYNGEE. The CDR3 nucleotides are TGTGCCAGCAGCTTTGGACACTCGAACACCGGGGAGCTGTTTTTT. Amino acid sequence: CASSFGHSNTGELFF. The full variable domain, rest sourced from reference TRBV9 and TRBJ2-2, is DSGVTQTPKHLITATGQRVTLRCSPRSGDLSVYWYQQSLDQGLQFLIQYYNGEERAKGNILERFSAQQFPDLHSELNLSSLELGDSALYFCASSFGHSNTGELFFGEGSRLTVL.

This chain links TRBV6-1 with TRBJ2-5; 7 positions agree with TRBD2. Trimming took 2 bases from V and 0 from J; bases not matched to a gene: 9. Germline CDR1 and CDR2: MNHNS and SASEGT. The CDR3 covers 17 residues. CDR3 DNA: TGTGCCAGCAGTGAAAGGTCGGGGGGTATGTACCAAGAGACCCAGTACTTC. This sequence encodes CASSERSGGMYQETQYF.

The V call is TRBV4-2, the J call TRBJ1-4; D gene unclear. The CDR3 covers 17 residues. CDR1 and CDR2 (germline): LGHNA, YNFKEQ. The V gene lost 1 base and the J gene lost 2 bases, with 14 bases spanning the gap. The CDR3 DNA reads as TGTGCCAGCAGCCAAGGCGGTATTTTGTATACTAATGAAAAACTGTTTTTT. Translated: CASSQGGILYTNEKLFF.

The chain employs TRBV7-6 and TRBJ1-2, with 8 bases identical to TRBD1. The CDR3 length is 18 residues. Per the germline V gene, CDR1 is SGHVS and CDR2 is FNYEAQ. V dropped 5 bases and J dropped 8; count of bases not matched to a gene: 22. This chain's CDR3 is CASSPLGGAGGAVAGYTF. Here the CDR3 DNA reads TGTGCCAGCAGCCCCCTAGGGGGGGCAGGGGGCGCGGTCGCGGGCTACACCTTC.

This clone was seen a handful of times. The chain couples TRBV27 to TRBJ1-6; TRBD1 agrees at 7 bases. Germline assignment: CDR1 MNHEY and CDR2 SMNVEV (reference sequence). The CDR3 is 15 residues long. The ends lost 3 bases at V and 4 bases at J; junction bases unmatched: 3. In DNA form, the CDR3 reads TGTGCCAGCAGTTTTTCACAGGGGTATAATTCACCCCTCCACTTT. Protein: CASSFSQGYNSPLHF.

This clone was recorded a few times. The chain is built from TRBV5-1 and TRBJ1-2, with a possible D match to TRBD1 (6 bases). Between the trimmed V and J ends, which lost 0 bases and 4 bases, there was a span of 16 bases. This CDR3 is built from 16 residues. Germline V gene sequence: CDR1 SGHRS, CDR2 YFSETQ. The CDR3 reads CASSLVFGGASYGYTF. In nucleotides, the CDR3 is TGCGCCAGCAGCTTGGTATTTGGGGGGGCAAGCTATGGCTACACCTTC.

The genes are TRBV3-1 (or the pseudogene TRBV3-2) and TRBJ1-1; no definite D call. The CDR3 length is 13 residues. Germline-derived CDR1 and CDR2 are LGHDT and YNNKEL (reference sequence). Trimming removed 4 bases at V and 6 bases at J, with 12 bases between. CDR3: CASSRGVLSEAFF. As DNA, the CDR3 is TGTGCCAGCAGCCGGGGAGTATTGTCTGAAGCTTTCTTT.

The chain couples TRBV2 to TRBJ1-2; 8 nucleotides align to TRBD1. CDR3 length equals 15 residues. Germline trimming cut 7 bases from V and 7 bases from J; bases unmatched to any gene: 14. The germline gives CDR1 SNHLY, CDR2 FYNNEI. The chain's CDR3 is CASTGVDRAPFGYTF. The CDR3 nucleotides are TGTGCCAGCACTGGGGTGGACAGGGCTCCCTTTGGCTACACCTTC.

This chain links TRBV11-2 with TRBJ1-1; D may be TRBD1 (5 bases). The CDR3 is made up of 13 amino acids. Germline CDR1 SGHAT, CDR2 FQNNGV. The germline V and J ends were trimmed by 6 bases and 1 base, with 9 bases remaining between them. In DNA form, the CDR3 reads TGTGCCAGCAGAGAAGGACAGAACACTGAAGCTTTCTTT. It codes for CASREGQNTEAFF.

This clone has a handful of counts. Other DNA sequences in this sample translate to the same CDR3. The rearrangement links TRBV30 to TRBJ2-5, with D possibly being TRBD1 (5 bases). Germline values: CDR1 GTSNPN, CDR2 SVGIG (reference sequence). The V gene lost 0 bases and the J gene lost 4 bases, with 15 bases spanning the gap. The CDR3 runs 15 residues. CDR3 sequence reads: CAWSVGGTGGETQYF. The CDR3 DNA is TGTGCCTGGAGTGTAGGTGGTACAGGTGGAGAGACCCAGTACTTC.

A few counts support this clone. This chain uses TRBV3-1 (or the pseudogene TRBV3-2) with TRBJ2-3, with D possibly TRBD2 on 6 matching bases. V lost 0 bases to trimming and J lost 6 bases, with 16 bases between them. CDR1 and CDR2 (germline): LGHDT, YNNKEL (reference sequence). This CDR3 region has 16 residues. DNA of the CDR3: TGTGCCAGCAGCCAAGAAGGGACTCACGTAACGGATACGCAGTATTTT. Residues: CASSQEGTHVTDTQYF.

The V call is TRBV3-1 (or the pseudogene TRBV3-2), the J call TRBJ1-1; D uncertain. Looked up from germline, CDR1 is LGHDT and CDR2 is YNNKEL (reference sequence). V lost 4 bases and J 2 bases, leaving 20 bases between the germline ends. The CDR3 length is 17 residues. This CDR3 is CASSRNANSLGNTEAFF. Here the CDR3 DNA reads TGTGCCAGCAGCCGAAACGCTAACAGTTTGGGCAACACTGAAGCTTTCTTT.

The chain uses TRBV11-1 and TRBJ2-5, with 7 bases identical to TRBD2. J lost 0 bases, V lost 4 bases, and 8 bases had no gene match. The CDR3 spans 16 residues. Germline CDR1 is SGHAT and CDR2 is FQDESV (reference sequence). In nucleotides, the CDR3 is TGTGCCAGCAGCTCGGGGAGGGGCCAGAACCAAGAGACCCAGTACTTC. It translates to CASSSGRGQNQETQYF. The full variable domain, rest sourced from reference TRBV11-1 and TRBJ2-5, is EAEVAQSPRYKITEKSQAVAFWCDPISGHATLYWYRQILGQGPELLVQFQDESVVDDSQLPKDRFSAERLKGVDSTLKIQPAELGDSAMYLCASSSGRGQNQETQYFGPGTRLLVL.

The V gene is TRBV6-6, the J gene TRBJ2-7; 7 bases are a match to TRBD2. The germline gives CDR1 MNHNY, CDR2 SVGAGI (reference sequence). The CDR3 has 13 amino acids. Trimming at V came to 5 bases and at J to 1 base, leaving 2 bases not matched to a gene. This chain's CDR3 is CASSASGSYEQYF. Written as DNA, the CDR3 is TGTGCCAGCAGTGCTAGCGGATCCTACGAGCAGTACTTC.

The chain employs TRBV2 and TRBJ1-2; D not certain. Germline assignment: CDR1 SNHLY and CDR2 FYNNEI. V lost 6 bases and J lost 7, with 12 bases in between. The CDR3 is made up of 12 amino acids. CDR3 in DNA: TGTGCCAGCAGCCCGGACTCGTTTGGCTACACCTTC. Protein: CASSPDSFGYTF.

The J gene is TRBJ2-2, the V gene TRBV9, with 8 bases lining up with TRBD2. This CDR3 has 15 amino acids. Trimming at V came to 0 bases and at J to 4 bases, leaving 2 bases not matched to a gene. The germline V gene encodes CDR1 SGDLS and CDR2 YYNGEE. For the CDR3, the DNA is TGTGCCAGCAGCGTAGCCGGGGGGGTCACCGGGGAGCTGTTTTTT. This sequence encodes CASSVAGGVTGELFF.

This chain joins TRBV13 and TRBJ2-5; D is unclear. V lost 0 bases, J lost 5 bases, and 7 bases lay in between. The CDR3 runs to 13 residues. The germline CDR1 and CDR2 sequences are PRHDT and FYEKMQ (reference sequence). The CDR3 is CASSLGLEETQYF. In DNA form, the CDR3 reads TGTGCCAGCAGCTTAGGACTGGAGGAGACCCAGTACTTC.

The chain has TRBV12-3 or TRBV12-4 and TRBJ2-7; maybe TRBD2 (5 bases). This CDR3 is built from 13 residues. V was cut by 2 bases and J by 6 bases, with 11 bases left in between. CDR3 region: CASSLTTGSEQYF. CDR3 coding DNA: TGTGCCAGCAGTTTAACCACGGGGTCCGAGCAGTACTTC.

The V call is TRBV7-3, the J call TRBJ2-7; 9 bases map to TRBD2. The CDR3 totals 16 residues. Germline values: CDR1 SGHTA, CDR2 FQGTGA. V trimming: 1 base; J trimming: 4 bases; junction bases outside the gene matches: 8. The CDR3: CASSLRGAGGPYEQYF. The CDR3 bases are TGTGCCAGCAGCTTAAGAGGGGCGGGAGGGCCTTACGAGCAGTACTTC. The variable domain in full, with the rest retrieved from reference TRBV7-3 and TRBJ2-7, is GAGVSQTPSNKVTEKGKYVELRCDPISGHTALYWYRQSLGQGPEFLIYFQGTGAADDSGLPNDRFFAVRPEGSVSTLKIQRTERGDSAVYLCASSLRGAGGPYEQYFGPGTRLTVT.

The chain links TRBV23-1 to TRBJ1-1, with TRBD1 as a possible D gene (5 bases). TRBV23-1 is an ORF for which the function is uncertain. The CDR3 totals 17 residues. V shed 0 bases and J shed 3 bases, with 17 bases lying between them. The CDR3 DNA follows: TGCGCCAGCAGTCAATCTCTGGCAGGGTATGGGGACACTGAAGCTTTCTTT. Translated: CASSQSLAGYGDTEAFF.

V is TRBV9 and J is TRBJ1-6, with D maybe TRBD1 (6 bases). Germline loops: CDR1 SGDLS, CDR2 YYNGEE. The CDR3 length is 14 residues. Trimming took off 2 bases at V and 11 bases at J, with 14 bases between the two ends. CDR3 loop: CASSVGGGLPPLHF. CDR3 nucleotides: TGTGCCAGCAGCGTCGGGGGGGGGCTCCCACCCCTCCACTTT.

The chain joins TRBV16 to TRBJ2-3; 11 nucleotides align to TRBD2. Germline V gene lookup returns CDR1 KGHSY and CDR2 FQNENV. The CDR3 totals 16 residues. The V gene end was trimmed by 2 bases and the J gene end by 5 bases; junction bases not matched to a gene: 6. The DNA for the CDR3 is TGTGCCAGCAGCCAACAGCCGACTAGCGGGGTAGATACGCAGTATTTT. Protein product: CASSQQPTSGVDTQYF. Full variable domain (rest looked up from reference TRBV16 and TRBJ2-3): GEEVAQTPKHLVRGEGQKAKLYCAPIKGHSYVFWYQQVLKNEFKFLISFQNENVFDETGMPKERFSAKCLPNSPCSLEIQATKLEDSAVYFCASSQQPTSGVDTQYFGPGTRLTVL.